A selection of T cell receptor beta chains follows, all from one sample in a study of control samples from healthy donors and cancer patients. Generated by immunoSEQ multiplex PCR, the TCRdb table keeps only in-frame clones and is missing some. The sample lists some 110,000 clones, approximately 92% occurring once. The source material was PBMCs. The receptors stem from a woman aged 45 to 65 with colorectal cancer. Each CDR3 is given with its conserved first and last residue. The D gene is left open where the match is weak. Clone size is given for some rows only: seen once, a few or many times, or a class if the clone is expanded.

v_call d_call clone_size cdr3_aa
TRBV19 TRBD1 NA CASSRGQGAGGYTF
TRBV6-2/TRBV6-3 TRBD2 NA CASSYSPGGGTYEQYF
TRBV5-1 NA NA CASSSSDSSTNEKLFF
TRBV25-1 NA NA CASSGTYRVYEQYF
TRBV29-1 NA NA CSVEVVREQFF
TRBV6-1 TRBD1 NA CASSDTGGDTEAFF
TRBV5-1 TRBD2 NA CASQQTGGSGYYEQYF
TRBV27 NA NA CASSPGGGQSYEQYF
TRBV7-3 NA few CASSFGVGRGDTQYF
TRBV27 NA NA CASSSAGDYEQYF
TRBV4-2 NA NA CASSQDSGNQPQHF
TRBV9 NA NA CASSVGPSDDWGELFF
TRBV27 TRBD1 NA CASSPRTGWATNEKLFF
TRBV9 NA NA CASSPSGNEQFF
TRBV19 NA NA CASSAGPGTEAFF
TRBV6-1 NA NA CASSEWVQGWGYTF
TRBV6-6 NA few CASRESRTAGEQYF
TRBV14 NA NA CASSQGLGQGGIQYF
TRBV3-1/TRBV3-2 NA NA CASSPWEVRGNEQFF
TRBV19 NA few CASSTGLEVAGELFF
TRBV7-8 TRBD1 NA CASSLGSGTGGGYYEQYF
TRBV5-8 NA NA CASSLVLDTQYF
TRBV7-2 TRBD1 few CASSTSQGASGNTIYF
TRBV25-1 NA NA CASSEYLGFDEKLFF
TRBV12-3/TRBV12-4 NA few CASSPLDTEAFF
TRBV10-3 TRBD1 NA CAISPGTGDEQYF
TRBV7-3 NA NA CASSSKQPQHF
TRBV2 NA NA CASSYERGNEQFF
TRBV6-9 TRBD1 NA CASSYSGTELYEQYF
TRBV25-1 NA NA CASSGPPRGAIYEQYF
TRBV7-3 TRBD1 NA CASSLYDRGTTEAFF
TRBV9 NA NA CASSPRGDSSGANVLTF
TRBV6-6 TRBD1 NA CASRKGQANSGNTIYF
TRBV4-2 TRBD2 NA CASSQAGVNNEQFF
TRBV5-5 TRBD1 NA CASSSWTGGEAQPQHF
TRBV5-1 NA NA CASSRTQGILPTTEAFF
TRBV18 TRBD1 NA CASSPGQGRIGQETQYF
TRBV2 TRBD1 NA CASSGEGARGRDIQYF
TRBV7-8 TRBD1 NA CASSQTGRGAPQHF
TRBV5-3 NA few CARDEGSYEQYF
TRBV18 TRBD1 NA CASSPERTGVEQYF
TRBV7-3 NA NA CASRQTLNTGELFF
TRBV12-5 TRBD1 NA CASGLVYALWDRGMANYGYTF